The 20 T cell receptor beta chains in this list originate from one sample, sequenced in a study of blood T cell repertoires in COVID-19. Sequenced by immunoSEQ multiplex PCR; TCRdb stores in-frame clones only, minus some. The table shows more than 200,000 clones, with roughly four fifths occurring only once. The sequenced material came from peripheral blood. The receptors stem from a man aged 50-59 years with active or convalescent COVID-19.

Comments on this clone: Germline is not matched at one junction end, which may reflect a read error. This chain joins TRBV11-2 and TRBJ1-6; 9 nucleotides line up with TRBD1. Germline V gene data show CDR1 as SGHAT and CDR2 as FQNNGV. The CDR3 consists of 15 residues. The CDR3 bases are TGTGCCAGCAGCAGGACAGGGGCCTACAATTCACCCCTCCACTTT. Amino acid sequence: CASSRTGAYNSPLHF.

The chain recombines TRBV5-1 with TRBJ1-4, with 7 bases lining up with TRBD1. The J segment lost 8 bases and the V segment lost 2 bases, leaving 6 bases of the junction unmatched. The germline V gene has CDR1 SGHRS and CDR2 YFSETQ. The CDR3 has 14 residues. The CDR3 spells CASSFRQGGEKLFF. The CDR3 DNA sequence: TGCGCCAGCAGCTTCAGACAGGGTGGGGAAAAACTGTTTTTT.

V and J are TRBV5-8 and TRBJ2-1; 7 bases line up with TRBD1. The V gene end was trimmed by 2 bases and the J gene end by 4 bases; junction bases not matched to a gene: 6. There are 15 residues in the CDR3. In germline, CDR1 is SGHTS, CDR2 YDEGEE. This CDR3 reads CASSLQGRLYNEQFF. CDR3 coding DNA: TGTGCCAGCAGCTTACAGGGGAGATTATACAATGAGCAGTTCTTC. The variable domain in full, completed from reference TRBV5-8 and TRBJ2-1, reads EAGVTQSPTHLIKTRGQQATLRCSPISGHTSVYWYQQALGLGLQFLLWYDEGEERNRGNFPPRFSGRQFPNYSSELNVNALELEDSALYLCASSLQGRLYNEQFFGPGTRLTVL.

This clone occurred once. The chain carries TRBV6-2 or TRBV6-3 and TRBJ1-2; weak D call: TRBD1 (6 bases). The germline CDR1 and CDR2 sequences are MNHEY and SVGEGT. Trimming cost V 5 bases and J 1 base, with 17 bases left between them. The CDR3 has 16 residues. The CDR3 here is CASSLPPQGGNYGYTF. Written as DNA, the CDR3 is TGTGCCAGCAGTCTACCCCCACAGGGCGGTAACTATGGCTACACCTTC.

The chain has TRBV2 and TRBJ2-1; no definite D call. The CDR3 length is 14 residues. The V gene's germline CDR1 is SNHLY and CDR2 FYNNEI. Trimming took off 2 bases at V and 1 base at J, with 6 bases between the two ends. Here the CDR3 DNA reads TGTGCCAGCAGTGAATTACAGTCCTACAATGAGCAGTTCTTC. This codes for CASSELQSYNEQFF.

The chain is built from TRBV7-8 and TRBJ1-5; 8 bases map to TRBD1. Germline V CDR1 and CDR2: SGHVS, FQNEAQ. The CDR3 spans 15 residues. V was pared by 5 bases and J by 5 bases, with 8 bases of the junction left unmatched. CDR3 region: CASSRNTGGDQPQHF. The CDR3 DNA reads as TGTGCCAGCAGCCGCAATACAGGGGGTGATCAGCCCCAGCATTTT.

This chain connects TRBV9 to TRBJ2-3; possibly TRBD1 for D (5 bases). Trimming stripped 0 bases from V and 4 bases from J, with 12 bases between. This CDR3 comprises 15 residues. The germline gives CDR1 SGDLS, CDR2 YYNGEE. The CDR3 sequence: CASSVGAGYPDTQYF. In DNA, the CDR3 is TGTGCCAGCAGCGTAGGGGCAGGGTACCCAGATACGCAGTATTTT.

The chain is built from TRBV5-8 and TRBJ1-2; 8 bases agree with TRBD1. V lost 4 bases to trimming and J lost 5 bases; unmatched junction nucleotides: 7. Germline V CDR1 and CDR2: SGHTS, YDEGEE. The CDR3 has 14 residues. In DNA form, the CDR3 reads TGTGCCAGCAGCATCACAGGGGGTCGGTATGGCTACACCTTC. Protein product: CASSITGGRYGYTF. Using reference TRBV5-8 and TRBJ1-2 for the parts outside the CDR3, the full variable domain is EAGVTQSPTHLIKTRGQQATLRCSPISGHTSVYWYQQALGLGLQFLLWYDEGEERNRGNFPPRFSGRQFPNYSSELNVNALELEDSALYLCASSITGGRYGYTFGSGTRLTVV.

This clone has just a few counts. The gene calls are TRBV30 and TRBJ1-5; 7 bases are shared with TRBD1. The CDR3 is made up of 14 amino acids. The ends lost 3 bases at V and 7 bases at J; junction bases unmatched: 9. Germline V gene lookup returns CDR1 GTSNPN and CDR2 SVGIG (reference sequence). CDR3 sequence reads: CAWSAQTGNQPQHF. The CDR3 bases are TGTGCCTGGAGCGCTCAGACAGGGAACCAGCCCCAGCATTTT. The complete variable domain, with remaining parts taken from reference TRBV30 and TRBJ1-5, reads SQTIHQWPATLVQPVGSPLSLECTVEGTSNPNLYWYRQAAGRGLQLLFYSVGIGQISSEVPQNLSASRPQDRQFILSSKKLLLSDSGFYLCAWSAQTGNQPQHFGDGTRLSIL.

The rearrangement joins TRBV30 to TRBJ2-7, with TRBD1 matching 8 bases. Unmatched junction bases numbered 2, after V lost 7 bases and J lost 6 bases. Germline V gene lookup returns CDR1 GTSNPN and CDR2 SVGIG (reference sequence). There are 10 residues in the CDR3. The CDR3 is CALQGGEQYF. The CDR3 DNA sequence: TGTGCCTTACAGGGGGGCGAGCAGTACTTC.

The rearrangement uses TRBV6-5 and TRBJ2-1; maybe TRBD2 (5 bases). From germline, CDR1 is MNHEY and CDR2 SVGAGI. The CDR3 length is 15 residues. V was cut by 3 bases and J by 0 bases, with 9 bases left in between. This CDR3 reads CASSYMGSSYNEQFF. In DNA, the CDR3 is TGTGCCAGCAGTTATATGGGGAGCTCCTACAATGAGCAGTTCTTC.

V usage is TRBV30 and J usage is TRBJ1-3, with D hard to call. V was shortened by 5 bases and J by 5 bases, with 10 bases between the two germline ends. The CDR3 covers 12 residues. Germline lookup yields CDR1 GTSNPN and CDR2 SVGIG (reference sequence). In DNA form, the CDR3 reads TGTGCCTGGGAGCGGGAGAGAAACACCATATATTTT. Its protein product is CAWERERNTIYF.

V usage is TRBV7-2 and J usage is TRBJ1-6; TRBD1 matches 9 bases. CDR1 is SGHTA, CDR2 FQGNSA, per germline. This CDR3 spans 15 amino acids. Trimming cost V 4 bases and J 7 bases; bases outside gene matches: 5. CDR3 in amino acids: CASSSTGGENSPLHF. The DNA of the CDR3 is TGTGCCAGCAGCTCTACAGGGGGCGAGAATTCACCCCTCCACTTT.

Details on this clone: Other DNA sequences in the same sample also yield this CDR3. The CDR3: CASSFGQGASGYTF. Written as DNA, the CDR3 is TGCGCCAGCAGCTTTGGGCAGGGGGCGAGCGGCTACACCTTC. This rearrangement joins TRBV4-3 to TRBJ1-2; TRBD1 matches at 8 bases. Losses at the gene ends were 5 bases for V and 8 bases for J; bases not matched to a gene: 10. Per germline, CDR1 LGHNA and CDR2 YSLEER. The CDR3 is made up of 14 amino acids.

CDR3 coding DNA: TGTGCCAGCAGCCTAGCTAGAGGGCCCCAAGAGACCCAGTACTTC. It is translated as CASSLARGPQETQYF. The chain uses TRBV6-6 and TRBJ2-5; tentative D call: TRBD2 (5 bases). V was cut by 6 bases and J by 1 base, with 15 bases left in between. Germline CDR1 MNHNY, CDR2 SVGAGI (reference sequence). The CDR3 loop spans 15 amino acids.

J is TRBJ2-3 and V is TRBV5-8, with D perhaps TRBD2 (6 bases). Deletions cut 0 bases from V and 2 bases from J, with 13 bases between. The CDR3 is 16 residues long. Germline V gene sequence: CDR1 SGHTS, CDR2 YDEGEE. The CDR3 reads CASSLGTGEFTDTQYF. The CDR3 DNA reads as TGTGCCAGCAGCTTGGGAACGGGGGAATTCACAGATACGCAGTATTTT.

V is TRBV5-1 and J is TRBJ1-2; 8 nucleotides match TRBD1. V shed 4 bases and J 2 bases; nucleotides not matched to a gene: 4. CDR1 is SGHRS and CDR2 is YFSETQ in the germline V gene. CDR3 size: 14 residues. The CDR3 coding sequence is TGCGCCAGCAGCACGGGACAGGCCAACTATGGCTACACCTTC. It codes for CASSTGQANYGYTF.

This clone has just one count. This rearrangement joins TRBV5-1 to TRBJ1-5, with TRBD1 matching over 7 bases. The CDR3 runs to 15 residues. The germline CDR1 and CDR2 sequences are SGHRS and YFSETQ. V shed 3 bases and J 2 bases; nucleotides not matched to a gene: 5. The DNA for the CDR3 is TGCGCCAGCAGCTCCACAGGGGAAGGCAATCAGCCCCAGCATTTT. It translates to CASSSTGEGNQPQHF.

The sample holds a few counts of this clone. This chain connects TRBV7-2 to TRBJ1-2, with 8 bases that match TRBD1. V dropped 4 bases and J dropped 8; count of bases not matched to a gene: 3. Per germline, CDR1 SGHTA and CDR2 FQGNSA. The CDR3 runs to 12 residues. CDR3 nucleotides: TGTGCCAGCAGCTGGGACAGGTCAGGCTACACCTTC. Translated, it gives CASSWDRSGYTF. The full variable domain, in which reference TRBV7-2 and TRBJ1-2 provide the parts outside the CDR3, is GAGVSQSPSNKVTEKGKDVELRCDPISGHTALYWYRQSLGQGLEFLIYFQGNSAPDKSGLPSDRFSAERTGGSVSTLTIQRTQQEDSAVYLCASSWDRSGYTFGSGTRLTVV.

The gene calls are TRBV7-8 and TRBJ2-7; no clear D gene. Germline V gene sequence: CDR1 SGHVS, CDR2 FQNEAQ. The CDR3 length is 11 residues. Trimming cost V 1 base and J 5 bases, with 3 bases left between them. The CDR3 coding sequence is TGTGCCAGCAGCTTAGGAGACGAGCAGTACTTC. It yields the protein CASSLGDEQYF.